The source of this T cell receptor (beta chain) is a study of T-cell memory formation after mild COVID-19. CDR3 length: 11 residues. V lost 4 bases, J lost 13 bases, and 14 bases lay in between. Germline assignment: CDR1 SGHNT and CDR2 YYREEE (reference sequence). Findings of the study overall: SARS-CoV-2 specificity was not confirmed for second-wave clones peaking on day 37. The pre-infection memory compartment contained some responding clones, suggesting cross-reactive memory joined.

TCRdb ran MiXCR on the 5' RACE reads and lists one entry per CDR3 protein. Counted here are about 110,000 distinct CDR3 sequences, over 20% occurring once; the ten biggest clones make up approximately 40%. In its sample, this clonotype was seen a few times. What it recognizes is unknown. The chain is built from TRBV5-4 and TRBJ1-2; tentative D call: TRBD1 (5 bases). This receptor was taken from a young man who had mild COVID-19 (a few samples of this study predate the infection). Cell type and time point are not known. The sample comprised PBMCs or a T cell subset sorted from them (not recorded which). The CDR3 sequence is CASSAGPESTF. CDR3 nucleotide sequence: TGTGCCAGCAGCGCGGGACCTGAATCCACCTTC.